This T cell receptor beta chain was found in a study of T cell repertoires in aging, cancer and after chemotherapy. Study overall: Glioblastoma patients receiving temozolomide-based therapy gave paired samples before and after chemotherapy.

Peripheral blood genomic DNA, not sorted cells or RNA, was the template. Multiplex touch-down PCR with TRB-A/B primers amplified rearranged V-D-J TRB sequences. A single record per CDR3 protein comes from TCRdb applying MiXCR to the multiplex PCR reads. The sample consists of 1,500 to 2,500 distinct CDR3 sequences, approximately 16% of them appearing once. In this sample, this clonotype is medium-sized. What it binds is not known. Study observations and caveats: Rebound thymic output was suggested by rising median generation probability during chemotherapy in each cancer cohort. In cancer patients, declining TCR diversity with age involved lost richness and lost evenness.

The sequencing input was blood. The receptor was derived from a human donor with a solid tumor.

In DNA form, the CDR3 reads TGTGCCAGCAGCCTCGGACTAGGGGCAGATACGCAGTATTTT. Residues: CASSLGLGADTQYF. V usage is TRBV7-3 and J usage is TRBJ2-3, with 7 bases matching TRBD2. Losses at the gene ends were 5 bases for V and 4 bases for J; bases not matched to a gene: 6. Germline V lookup: CDR1 SGHTA, CDR2 FQGTGA. The CDR3 covers 14 residues.